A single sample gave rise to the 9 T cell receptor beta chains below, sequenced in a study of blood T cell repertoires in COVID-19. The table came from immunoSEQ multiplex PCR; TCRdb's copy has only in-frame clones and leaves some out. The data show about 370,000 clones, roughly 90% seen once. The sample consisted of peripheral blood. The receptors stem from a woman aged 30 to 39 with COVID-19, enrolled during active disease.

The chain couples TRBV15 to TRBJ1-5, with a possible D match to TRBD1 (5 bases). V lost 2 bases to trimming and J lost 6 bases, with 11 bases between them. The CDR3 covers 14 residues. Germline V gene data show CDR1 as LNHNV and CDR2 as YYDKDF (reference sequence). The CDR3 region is CATSRSQGGQPQHF. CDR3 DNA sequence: TGTGCCACCAGCAGATCGCAGGGTGGTCAGCCCCAGCATTTT.

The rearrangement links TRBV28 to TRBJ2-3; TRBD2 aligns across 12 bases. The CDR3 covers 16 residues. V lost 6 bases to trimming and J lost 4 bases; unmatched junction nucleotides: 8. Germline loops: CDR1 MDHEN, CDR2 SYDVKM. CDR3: CASRTSGGSGADTQYF. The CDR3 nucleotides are TGTGCCAGCAGGACTAGCGGGGGCTCCGGGGCAGATACGCAGTATTTT.

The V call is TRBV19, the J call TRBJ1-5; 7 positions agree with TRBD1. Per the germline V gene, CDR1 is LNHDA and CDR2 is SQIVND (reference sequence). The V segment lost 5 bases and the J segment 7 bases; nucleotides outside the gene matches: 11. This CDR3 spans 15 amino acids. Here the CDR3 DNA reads TGTGCCAGTAGTCCCCGACAGGGATTTTCGCAGCCCCAGCATTTT. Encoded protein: CASSPRQGFSQPQHF.

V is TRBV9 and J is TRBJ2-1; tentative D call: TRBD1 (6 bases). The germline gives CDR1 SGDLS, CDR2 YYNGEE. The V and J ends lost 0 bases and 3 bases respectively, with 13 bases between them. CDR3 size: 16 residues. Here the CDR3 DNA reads TGTGCCAGCAGCGTAGGAGGGGACAAATTCTACAATGAGCAGTTCTTC. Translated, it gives CASSVGGDKFYNEQFF.

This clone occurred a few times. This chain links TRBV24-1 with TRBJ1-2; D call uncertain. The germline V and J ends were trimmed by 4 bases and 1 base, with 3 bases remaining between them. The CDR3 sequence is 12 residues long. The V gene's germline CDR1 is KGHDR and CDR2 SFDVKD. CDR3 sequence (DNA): TGTGCCACCAGTGACCTTAACTATGGCTACACCTTC. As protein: CATSDLNYGYTF.

Here the CDR3 DNA reads TGTGCCAGCAGCCAAGATTTCCAGGCTGATCCTTATAACACCTTC. It encodes CASSQDFQADPYNTF. This chain joins TRBV4-2 and TRBJ1-2; no reliable D call. Trimming shortened V by 0 bases and J by 12 bases, and 20 bases separated the two germline ends. The germline CDR1 and CDR2 sequences are LGHNA and YNFKEQ. The CDR3 loop spans 15 amino acids.

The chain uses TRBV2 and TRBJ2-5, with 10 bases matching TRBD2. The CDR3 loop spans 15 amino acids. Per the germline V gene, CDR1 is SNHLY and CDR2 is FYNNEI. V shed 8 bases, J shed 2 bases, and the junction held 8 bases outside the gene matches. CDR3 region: CASLLLAGLQETQYF. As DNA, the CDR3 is TGTGCCAGCCTTTTACTAGCGGGGCTACAAGAGACCCAGTACTTC.

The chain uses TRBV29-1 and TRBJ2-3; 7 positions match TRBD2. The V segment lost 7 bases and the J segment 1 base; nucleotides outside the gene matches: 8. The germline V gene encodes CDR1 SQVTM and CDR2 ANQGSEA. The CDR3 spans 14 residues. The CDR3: CSGRPLAGTDTQYF. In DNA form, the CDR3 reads TGCAGCGGACGTCCTCTAGCGGGCACAGATACGCAGTATTTT.

CDR3 coding DNA: TGTGCCAGCAGTGACTCGACGGGACAAAGTGGTGAAAAACTGTTTTTT. Its translation is CASSDSTGQSGEKLFF. V gene TRBV6-4 combines with J gene TRBJ1-4; possibly TRBD1 for D (6 bases). The germline CDR1 and CDR2 sequences are MRHNA and SNTAGT. This CDR3 contains 16 residues. The V and J ends lost 0 bases and 7 bases respectively, with 15 bases between them.